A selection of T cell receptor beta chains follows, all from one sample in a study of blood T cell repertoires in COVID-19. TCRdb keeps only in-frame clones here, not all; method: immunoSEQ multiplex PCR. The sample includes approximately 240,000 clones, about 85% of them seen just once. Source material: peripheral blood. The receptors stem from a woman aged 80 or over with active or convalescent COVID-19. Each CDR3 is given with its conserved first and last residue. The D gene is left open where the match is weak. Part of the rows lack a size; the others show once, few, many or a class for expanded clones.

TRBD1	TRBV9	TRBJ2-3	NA	TGTGCCAGCAGCGTATTCGGACAGGGGGATGATACGCAGTATTTT	CASSVFGQGDDTQYF
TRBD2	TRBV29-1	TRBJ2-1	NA	TGCAGCGTTGATGGCGGGAGAGGGTACAATGAGCAGTTCTTC	CSVDGGRGYNEQFF
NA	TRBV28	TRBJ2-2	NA	TGTGCCAGCAGGCTAGGGGGGAACACCGGGGAGCTGTTTTTT	CASRLGGNTGELFF
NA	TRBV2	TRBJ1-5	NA	TGTGCCAGCACAACAGACTATAGCAATCAGCCCCAGCATTTT	CASTTDYSNQPQHF
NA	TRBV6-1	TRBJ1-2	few	TGTGCCAGCAGTGAAGTGGCAGGGAACTATGGCTACACCTTC	CASSEVAGNYGYTF
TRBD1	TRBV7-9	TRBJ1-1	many	TGTGCCAGCAGCTTGACCACAGGGGGAGGTTTCCCTGAAGCTTTCTTT	CASSLTTGGGFPEAFF
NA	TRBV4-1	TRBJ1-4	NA	TGCGCCAGCAGCCAAGAGTCCGGTGAAAAACTGTTTTTT	CASSQESGEKLFF
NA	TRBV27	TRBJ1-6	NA	TGTGCCAGCAGTTTAAGGGAGACAGGTTCGAATTCACCCCTCCACTTT	CASSLRETGSNSPLHF
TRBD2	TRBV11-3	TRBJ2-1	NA	TGTGCCAGCAGCTTAAAGCGGGGGGCGTCCAATGAGCAGTTCTTC	CASSLKRGASNEQFF
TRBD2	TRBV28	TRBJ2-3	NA	TGTGCCAGCACTCCGGCGGGGGTACTCGAGGCAGATACGCAGTATTTT	CASTPAGVLEADTQYF
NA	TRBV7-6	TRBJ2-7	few	TGTGCCAGCAGACTCACCCGGGGGCAGTACTTC	CASRLTRGQYF
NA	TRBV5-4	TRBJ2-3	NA	TGTGCCAGCAGCTTGGATTGGGGGGGCACAGATACGCAGTATTTT	CASSLDWGGTDTQYF
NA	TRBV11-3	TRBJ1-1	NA	TGTGCCAGCAGCTTAGACCAGGGGAGAGCTGAAGCTTTCTTT	CASSLDQGRAEAFF
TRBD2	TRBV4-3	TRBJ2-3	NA	TGCGCCAGCAGCCTCGGGACTAGCGGGGGGTTTGGAGATACGCAGTATTTT	CASSLGTSGGFGDTQYF
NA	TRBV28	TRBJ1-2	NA	TGTGCCAGCAGTTTTTTCGCAGGCGGCTACACCTTC	CASSFFAGGYTF
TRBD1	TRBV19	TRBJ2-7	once	TGTGCCAGTAGTCCGGCCGGGACAGGGCCCTACGAGCAGTACTTC	CASSPAGTGPYEQYF
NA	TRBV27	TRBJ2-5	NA	TGTGCCAGCAGCTTGAGGAGGGACAGCCAAGAGACCCAGTACTTC	CASSLRRDSQETQYF
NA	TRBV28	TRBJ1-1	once	TGTGCCAGCACCTGGACTCTTGGGGATGTGAACACTGAAGCTTTCTTT	CASTWTLGDVNTEAFF
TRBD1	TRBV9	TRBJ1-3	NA	TGTGCCAGCAGCGTAGGGGACAGCAGGTACTCTGGAAACACCATATATTTT	CASSVGDSRYSGNTIYF
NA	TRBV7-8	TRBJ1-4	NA	TGTGCCAGCAGTCGCAGTACCAATGAAAAACTGTTTTTT	CASSRSTNEKLFF
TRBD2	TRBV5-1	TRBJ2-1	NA	TGCGCCAGCAGCTTGGGGACTAGCCAAGACAATGAGCAGTTCTTC	CASSLGTSQDNEQFF
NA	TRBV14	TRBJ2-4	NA	TGTGCCAGCAGCCTCCAGGTAGCCAAAAACATTCAGTACTTC	CASSLQVAKNIQYF
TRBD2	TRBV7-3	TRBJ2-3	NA	TGTGCCAGCAGCCAGGGACTAGCGGGAGGTGCAGATACGCAGTATTTT	CASSQGLAGGADTQYF
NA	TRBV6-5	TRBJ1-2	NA	TGTGCCAGCATCAGGGACATTGCTAACTATGGCTACACCTTC	CASIRDIANYGYTF
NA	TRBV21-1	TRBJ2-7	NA	TGTGCCAGCAGCGAAACCTGTCTAACCTACGAGCAGTACTTC	CASSETCLTYEQYF
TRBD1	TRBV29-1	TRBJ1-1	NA	TGCAGCGCGGTTGGGGACAGGGGGCTTCTTAAGGAAGCTTTCTTT	CSAVGDRGLLKEAFF
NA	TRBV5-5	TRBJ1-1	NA	TGTGCCAGCAGCCCTCCTGACTTGAACACTGAAGCTTTCTTT	CASSPPDLNTEAFF
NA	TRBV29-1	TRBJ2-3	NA	TGCAGCGCCCTCCCGGGAACGATCACAGATACGCAGTATTTT	CSALPGTITDTQYF
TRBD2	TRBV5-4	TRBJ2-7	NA	TGTGCCAGCAGCTTGGCAGGGGCTAGCGGGAGTCAGGAGCAGTACTTC	CASSLAGASGSQEQYF
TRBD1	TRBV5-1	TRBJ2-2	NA	TGCGCCAGCAGCTTGAACAGGGGCGGGACCGGGGAGCTGTTTTTT	CASSLNRGGTGELFF
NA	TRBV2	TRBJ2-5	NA	TGTGCCAGCAGCCGGACTCTAACTCAAGAGACCCAGTACTTC	CASSRTLTQETQYF
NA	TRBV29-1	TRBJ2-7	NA	TGCAGCGTTGAAAGGCAACAGTCCTACGAGCAGTACTTC	CSVERQQSYEQYF
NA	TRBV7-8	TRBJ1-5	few	TGTGCCAGCAGCTTGGCGACAGGTGGTCAGCCCCAGCATTTT	CASSLATGGQPQHF
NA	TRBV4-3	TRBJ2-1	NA	TGCGCCAGCAGCCACCCCTCGCGCGGGACCTGGAGGAATGAGCAGTTCTTC	CASSHPSRGTWRNEQFF
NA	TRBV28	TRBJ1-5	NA	TGTGCCAGCAGTTTATTTGGACTCTTCCAAAATCAGCCCCAGCATTTT	CASSLFGLFQNQPQHF
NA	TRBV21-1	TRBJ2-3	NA	TGTGCCAGCATCACCCGGGTCCCACGCACAGATACGCAGTATTTT	CASITRVPRTDTQYF
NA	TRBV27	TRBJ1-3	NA	TGTGCCAGCCTCCTTACCTGGAAGAGAGGTTCTGGAAACACCATATATTTT	CASLLTWKRGSGNTIYF
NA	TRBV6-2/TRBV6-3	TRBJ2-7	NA	TGTGCCAGCAGTTACGGCGGGGCGCCCTACGAGCAGTACTTC	CASSYGGAPYEQYF
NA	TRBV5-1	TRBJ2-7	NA	TGCGCCAGCAGCTGGGGCAGCACCATTTACGAGCAGTACTTC	CASSWGSTIYEQYF
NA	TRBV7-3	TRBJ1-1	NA	TGTGCCAGCAGCTTAGATTCGACTAACACTGAAGCTTTCTTT	CASSLDSTNTEAFF
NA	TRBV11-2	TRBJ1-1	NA	TGTGCCAGCAGCTTAAGAGGCACTGAAGCTTTCTTT	CASSLRGTEAFF
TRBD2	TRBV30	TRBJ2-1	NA	TGTGCCTGGAGTGATACTAGCGGGAGGACCCCCTACAATGAGCAGTTCTTC	CAWSDTSGRTPYNEQFF
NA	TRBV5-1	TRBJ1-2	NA	TGCGCCAGCAGCCCGACTGCTAACTATGGCTACACCTTC	CASSPTANYGYTF